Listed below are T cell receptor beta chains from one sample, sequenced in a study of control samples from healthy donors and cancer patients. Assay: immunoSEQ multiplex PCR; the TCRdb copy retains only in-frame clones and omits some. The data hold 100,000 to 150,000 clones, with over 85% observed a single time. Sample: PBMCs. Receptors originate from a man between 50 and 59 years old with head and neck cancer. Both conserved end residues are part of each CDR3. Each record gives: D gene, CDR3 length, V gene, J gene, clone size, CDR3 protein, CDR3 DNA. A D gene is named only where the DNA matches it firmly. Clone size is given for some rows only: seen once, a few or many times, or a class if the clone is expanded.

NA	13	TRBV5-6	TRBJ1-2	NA	CASSFSENYGYTF	TGTGCCAGCAGCTTTTCGGAGAACTATGGCTACACCTTC
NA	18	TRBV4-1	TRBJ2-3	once	CASSQVDMGLIRWDTQYF	TGCGCCAGCAGCCAAGTGGATATGGGACTCATACGATGGGATACGCAGTATTTT
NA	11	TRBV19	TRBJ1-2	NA	CASRLRGGYTF	TGTGCCAGTCGGCTTCGGGGTGGCTACACCTTC
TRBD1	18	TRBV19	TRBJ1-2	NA	CAASPGSGQAPLGYGYTF	TGTGCCGCCAGTCCCGGAAGCGGACAGGCCCCTCTCGGCTATGGCTACACCTTC
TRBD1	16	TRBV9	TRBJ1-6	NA	CASSVGGGGGNSPLHF	TGTGCCAGCAGCGTAGGAGGGGGCGGCGGTAATTCACCCCTCCACTTT
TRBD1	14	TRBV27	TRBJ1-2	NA	CASSSTGTGKGYTF	TGTGCCAGCAGTTCGACCGGGACAGGGAAGGGCTACACCTTC
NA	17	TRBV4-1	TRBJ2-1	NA	CASSQGKYRALSNEQFF	TGCGCCAGCAGCCAAGGAAAATACAGGGCCCTGAGCAATGAGCAGTTCTTC
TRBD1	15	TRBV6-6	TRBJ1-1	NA	CASSYNRGSNTEAFF	TGTGCCAGCAGCTATAACAGGGGGTCGAACACTGAAGCTTTCTTT
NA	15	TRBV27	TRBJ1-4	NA	CASSGRTADNEKLFF	TGTGCCAGCAGTGGACGGACAGCTGATAATGAAAAACTGTTTTTT
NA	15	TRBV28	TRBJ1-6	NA	CASSSVGQGNSPLHF	TGTGCCAGCAGTTCCGTCGGGCAGGGGAATTCACCCCTCCACTTT
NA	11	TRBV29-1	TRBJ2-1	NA	CSVVALNEQFF	TGCAGCGTTGTGGCCTTGAATGAGCAGTTCTTC
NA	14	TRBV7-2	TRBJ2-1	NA	CASSSLGTSGEQFF	TGTGCCAGCAGCTCCCTCGGGACCTCTGGGGAGCAGTTCTTC
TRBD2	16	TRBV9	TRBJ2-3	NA	CASSPGLAGSTDTQYF	TGTGCCAGCAGCCCCGGACTAGCGGGGTCGACAGATACGCAGTATTTT
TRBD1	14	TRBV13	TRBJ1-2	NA	CASSLGTGNYGYTF	TGTGCCAGCAGCTTGGGGACAGGCAACTATGGCTACACCTTC
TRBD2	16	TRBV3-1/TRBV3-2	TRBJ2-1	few	CASSQVSGGFYNEQFF	TGTGCCAGCAGCCAGGTTAGCGGGGGGTTCTACAATGAGCAGTTCTTC
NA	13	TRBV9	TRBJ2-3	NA	CASSVQGTDTQYF	TGTGCCAGCAGCGTACAGGGGACAGATACGCAGTATTTT
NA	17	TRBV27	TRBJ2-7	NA	CASRPGIVAGSNHEQYF	TGTGCCAGCAGACCCGGAATCGTAGCCGGGAGTAACCACGAGCAGTACTTC
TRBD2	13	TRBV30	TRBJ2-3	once	CAWSRTSADTQYF	TGTGCCTGGAGTAGGACTAGCGCAGATACGCAGTATTTT
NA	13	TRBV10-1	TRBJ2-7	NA	CASMDTGLYEQYF	TGCGCCAGCATGGACACCGGCCTCTACGAGCAGTACTTC
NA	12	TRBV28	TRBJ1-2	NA	CASSFISSGYTF	TGTGCCAGCAGTTTCATTTCAAGTGGCTACACCTTC
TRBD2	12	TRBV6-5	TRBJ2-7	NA	CASGGGPYEQYF	TGTGCCAGCGGCGGGGGTCCCTACGAGCAGTACTTC
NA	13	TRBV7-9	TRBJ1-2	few	CASSQEGLAGYTF	TGTGCCAGCAGTCAAGAAGGGCTTGCTGGCTACACCTTC